The next 7 T cell receptor beta chains were all read from a single sample in a study of cytomegalovirus exposure and HLA in healthy donors (TCRdb year 2017). Library preparation was by the immunoSEQ multiplex PCR assay. A mixture of 60 forward primers for TCR Vbeta segments and 13 reverse primers for TCR Jbeta segments was used in the multiplex PCR. Entries here come from immuneACCESS through TCRdb and include only in-frame sequences with V and J called. Some clones fail to appear in such tables; in the studies checked, an unresolved V gene covers under half of the shortfall, and the cause of the remainder is unknown. This sample holds approximately 140,000 clones; approximately 84% were observed only once. The ten largest clonotypes hold roughly 2.5% of the sample. The source material was PBMCs. The receptors here all came from a boy aged 2 to 9 in good health and CMV-seronegative.

The CDR3 loop reads CSVEWQGVNTGELFF. For the CDR3, the DNA is TGCAGCGTTGAATGGCAGGGGGTGAACACCGGGGAGCTGTTTTTT. J is TRBJ2-2 and V is TRBV29-1, with TRBD1 matching 7 bases. The CDR3 runs 15 residues. CDR1 SQVTM and CDR2 ANQGSEA come from the germline V gene. After removal of 2 bases from V and 1 base from J, the junction contained 4 bases not matched to a gene.

The chain recombines TRBV4-1 with TRBJ2-7; 7 positions match TRBD1. The V gene's germline CDR1 is MGHRA and CDR2 YSYEKL. The ends lost 0 bases at V and 1 base at J; junction bases unmatched: 6. The CDR3 covers 16 residues. In DNA form, the CDR3 reads TGCGCCAGCAGCCAAGACCGAACAGGGGCATCCTACGAGCAGTACTTC. Its translation: CASSQDRTGASYEQYF.

The chain employs TRBV15 and TRBJ2-7; 9 bases are a match to TRBD1. Looked up from germline, CDR1 is LNHNV and CDR2 is YYDKDF (reference sequence). Trimming removed 0 bases from V and 2 bases from J; junction bases left unmatched: 8. This CDR3 spans 17 amino acids. The DNA of the CDR3 is TGTGCCACCAGCAGAGATTGGTTGGGGGACAGGGCCTACGAGCAGTACTTC. Translated, it gives CATSRDWLGDRAYEQYF.

The chain is built from TRBV7-8 and TRBJ2-4; D remains ambiguous. Germline values: CDR1 SGHVS, CDR2 FQNEAQ. This CDR3 spans 12 amino acids. V lost 0 bases to trimming and J lost 14 bases, with 11 bases between them. CDR3 amino acids: CASSLAGEVEYF. The CDR3 DNA reads as TGTGCCAGCAGCTTAGCTGGAGAGGTGGAGTACTTC.

J is TRBJ1-5 and V is TRBV2; D unclear. V dropped 0 bases and J dropped 0 bases, with 12 bases sitting between them. The germline gives CDR1 SNHLY, CDR2 FYNNEI. The CDR3 totals 17 residues. This CDR3 is CASSEAPPGYSNQPQHF. As DNA, the CDR3 is TGTGCCAGCAGTGAAGCCCCCCCGGGGTATAGCAATCAGCCCCAGCATTTT.

This clone occurred once. This chain uses TRBV4-3 with TRBJ2-1; 7 bases fit TRBD2. The V gene's germline CDR1 is LGHNA and CDR2 YSLEER. The CDR3 sequence is 12 residues long. Trimming removed 3 bases from V and 15 bases from J; junction bases left unmatched: 8. This CDR3 reads CASSHRGRGPFF. The CDR3 DNA sequence: TGCGCCAGCAGCCACCGGGGGAGGGGCCCGTTCTTC.

This clone was detected once. V and J are TRBV27 and TRBJ2-3, with D possibly matching TRBD2 (6 bases). V was trimmed by 3 bases and J by 2 bases, leaving 18 bases between them. CDR1 is MNHEY and CDR2 is SMNVEV in the germline V gene (reference sequence). There are 17 residues in the CDR3. CDR3 protein: CASSLAWQEGYTDTQYF. The CDR3 DNA is TGTGCCAGCAGTTTGGCCTGGCAGGAGGGGTACACAGATACGCAGTATTTT.